These T cell receptor beta chains were read from a single sample in a study of graft-versus-host responses after intestinal transplantation. No antigen has been identified for these receptors. The table came from immunoSEQ multiplex PCR; TCRdb's copy has only in-frame clones and leaves some out. The repertoire consists of roughly 93,000 clones, with about 90% occurring once and the leading ten covering about 0.44%. The sample here was unstimulated CD8+ T cells sorted from spleen or lymph node cells, taken before transplant. These receptors originate from a human donor who was the organ donor for an intestinal transplant. The conserved cysteine and the conserved F or W are not part of the CDR3 here. Fields, in order: J gene, V gene, CDR3 protein.

j_gene: TRBJ2-2
v_gene: TRBV7-9
CDR3aa: ASSFGTGVTGELF

j_gene: TRBJ1-4
v_gene: TRBV9
CDR3aa: ASSVAGGTNEKLF

j_gene: TRBJ1-5
v_gene: TRBV27
CDR3aa: VCSGTGGQPQH

j_gene: TRBJ2-1
v_gene: TRBV7-9
CDR3aa: ASSLGPGGDEQF

j_gene: TRBJ1-2
v_gene: TRBV2
CDR3aa: ASSQWDRGFFSNYGYT

j_gene: TRBJ1-6
v_gene: TRBV11-2
CDR3aa: ASSSSLSSPLH

j_gene: TRBJ1-5
v_gene: TRBV7-6
CDR3aa: ASSEGLYSNQPQH

j_gene: TRBJ2-7
v_gene: TRBV19
CDR3aa: ATRGTGSEQY

j_gene: TRBJ2-7
v_gene: TRBV5-6
CDR3aa: ASGVGQGMYEQY

j_gene: TRBJ1-4
v_gene: TRBV7-6
CDR3aa: ASRAGEEKLF

j_gene: TRBJ2-1
v_gene: TRBV28
CDR3aa: ASTTWEATYNEQF

j_gene: TRBJ1-1
v_gene: TRBV4-1
CDR3aa: ASSQEMTANTEAF

j_gene: TRBJ2-3
v_gene: TRBV9
CDR3aa: ASTTAGGNTDTQY

j_gene: TRBJ2-1
v_gene: TRBV2
CDR3aa: ASSEAGTGINEQF

j_gene: TRBJ2-3
v_gene: TRBV10-3
CDR3aa: AITAGGASDTQY

j_gene: TRBJ1-2
v_gene: TRBV27
CDR3aa: ASSSSKTAFYGYT

j_gene: TRBJ1-2
v_gene: TRBV4-3
CDR3aa: ASSQEGGSRFNYGYT

j_gene: TRBJ1-5
v_gene: TRBV4-1
CDR3aa: ASSPRDRAPIAQPQH

j_gene: TRBJ2-1
v_gene: TRBV2
CDR3aa: ARTSGAEQF

j_gene: TRBJ1-1
v_gene: TRBV25-1
CDR3aa: ASSESGGWGEAF

j_gene: TRBJ1-4
v_gene: TRBV27
CDR3aa: ASSPNRRPAEKLF

j_gene: TRBJ2-7
v_gene: TRBV5-1
CDR3aa: ASSLADRVPYEQY

j_gene: TRBJ1-3
v_gene: TRBV6-1
CDR3aa: ASREFGRGTGNTIY

j_gene: TRBJ1-1
v_gene: TRBV7-9
CDR3aa: ASSSILGWTEAF

j_gene: TRBJ1-1
v_gene: TRBV7-8
CDR3aa: ASSRIPVLLSSGRPNTEAF

j_gene: TRBJ1-4
v_gene: TRBV7-9
CDR3aa: ASSSVHFVANEKLF

j_gene: TRBJ1-1
v_gene: TRBV6-5
CDR3aa: ASGAGNTEAF

j_gene: TRBJ2-1
v_gene: TRBV2
CDR3aa: ASSEPVYNEQF

j_gene: NA
v_gene: TRBV4-2
CDR3aa: ASSQVLAGYEQY